The rows below give T cell receptor beta chains drawn from one sample of a study of early T cells in non-severe SARS-CoV-2 infection. TCRdb independently ran MiXCR on the 5' RACE reads; one entry per CDR3 protein. Of tens of thousands of distinct CDR3 sequences in the sample, around an eighth were seen once. What was sequenced was whole blood. Every receptor here comes from an adult who was a healthcare worker with PCR-confirmed SARS-CoV-2 infection or an uninfected control (not recorded which). Both conserved end residues are part of each CDR3. D genes are given only for firm matches. The size entry is marked missing in some rows and otherwise reads once, few, many or a size class.

j_call cdr3_length d_call clone_size v_call cdr3_nt cdr3_aa
TRBJ2-3 18 TRBD1 few TRBV7-6 TGTGCCAGCTCCGAGAAGCTCACAGGGGGTGTGAGCACAGATACGCAGTATTTT CASSEKLTGGVSTDTQYF
TRBJ2-1 14 - many TRBV29-1 TGCAGCGTTGGGCGGACCTTAGAGGGCAATGAGCAGTTCTTC CSVGRTLEGNEQFF
TRBJ2-2 15 TRBD2 - TRBV7-9 TGTGCCAGCAGCTTAGGGACTAGCGAGACCGGGGAGCTGTTTTTT CASSLGTSETGELFF
TRBJ1-6 14 - many TRBV5-4 TGTGCCAGCAGCTCGGACGGACATAATTCACCCCTCCACTTT CASSSDGHNSPLHF
TRBJ2-7 15 - - TRBV5-4 TGTGCCAGCAGCTTGGAGGGGGTGGCACAGTACGAGCAGTACTTC CASSLEGVAQYEQYF
TRBJ2-1 16 - few TRBV7-9 TGTGCCAGCAGCCTACGGACTGGTTTGGCTATAGATGAGCAGTTCTTC CASSLRTGLAIDEQFF
TRBJ1-4 13 TRBD1 many TRBV20-1 TGCAGTGCCAGAACAGGGGGAGTTGAAAAACTGTTTTTT CSARTGGVEKLFF
TRBJ2-2 12 - many TRBV2 TGTGCCAGCAGTCCTGACACCGGGGAGCTGTTTTTT CASSPDTGELFF
TRBJ2-1 10 - - TRBV29-1 TGCAGCGTTGAAGCCAATGAGCAGTTCTTC CSVEANEQFF
TRBJ2-7 14 - few TRBV7-8 TGTGCCAGCAGCTTAGGAGGTCAGGGATACGAGCAGTACTTC CASSLGGQGYEQYF
TRBJ1-4 16 TRBD1 - TRBV6-6 TGTGCCAGCAGTTACACACACCAGGGGGCAGGTGAAAAACTGTTTTTT CASSYTHQGAGEKLFF
TRBJ1-1 13 TRBD1 - TRBV28 TGTGCCAGCAGTATCGACAGGGAGACTGAAGCTTTCTTT CASSIDRETEAFF
TRBJ2-5 14 TRBD1 - TRBV7-9 TGTGCCAGCAGCTCGACGCAGGGGGCGTATACCCAGTACTTC CASSSTQGAYTQYF
TRBJ1-6 15 - - TRBV3-1 TGTGCCAGCAGCCCAACTTATCCCCAGGGGTCACCCCTCCACTTT CASSPTYPQGSPLHF
TRBJ2-5 13 TRBD2 - TRBV29-1 TGCAGCGGAGGCGGGGGAGCCCAAGAGACCCAGTACTTC CSGGGGAQETQYF
TRBJ2-7 14 TRBD2 - TRBV11-3 TGTGCCAGCAGCGTGACTAGCGGGAGTTCCGAGCAGTACTTC CASSVTSGSSEQYF
TRBJ2-5 11 - - TRBV29-1 TGCAGCGTTGCGAACCAAGAGACCCAGTACTTC CSVANQETQYF